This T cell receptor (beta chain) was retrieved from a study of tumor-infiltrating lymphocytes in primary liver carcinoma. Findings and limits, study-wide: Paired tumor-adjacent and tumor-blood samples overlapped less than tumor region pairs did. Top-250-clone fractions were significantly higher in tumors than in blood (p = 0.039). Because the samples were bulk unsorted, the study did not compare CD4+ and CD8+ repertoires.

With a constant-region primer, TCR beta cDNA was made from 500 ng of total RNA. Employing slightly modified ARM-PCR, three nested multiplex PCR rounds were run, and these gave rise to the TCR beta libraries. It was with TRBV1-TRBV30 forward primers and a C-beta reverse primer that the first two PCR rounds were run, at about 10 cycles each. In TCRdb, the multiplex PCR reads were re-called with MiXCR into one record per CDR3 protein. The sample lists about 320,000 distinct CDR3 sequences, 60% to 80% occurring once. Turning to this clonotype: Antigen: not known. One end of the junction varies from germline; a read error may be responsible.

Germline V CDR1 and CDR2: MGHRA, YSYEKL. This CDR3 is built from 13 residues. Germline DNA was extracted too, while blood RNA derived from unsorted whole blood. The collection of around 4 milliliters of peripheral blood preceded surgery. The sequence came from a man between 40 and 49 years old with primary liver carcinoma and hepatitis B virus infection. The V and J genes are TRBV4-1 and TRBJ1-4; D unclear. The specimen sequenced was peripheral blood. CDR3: CASGQESTEKLSF. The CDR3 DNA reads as TGCGCCAGCGGCCAAGAGAGCACTGAAAAACTGTCTTTT.